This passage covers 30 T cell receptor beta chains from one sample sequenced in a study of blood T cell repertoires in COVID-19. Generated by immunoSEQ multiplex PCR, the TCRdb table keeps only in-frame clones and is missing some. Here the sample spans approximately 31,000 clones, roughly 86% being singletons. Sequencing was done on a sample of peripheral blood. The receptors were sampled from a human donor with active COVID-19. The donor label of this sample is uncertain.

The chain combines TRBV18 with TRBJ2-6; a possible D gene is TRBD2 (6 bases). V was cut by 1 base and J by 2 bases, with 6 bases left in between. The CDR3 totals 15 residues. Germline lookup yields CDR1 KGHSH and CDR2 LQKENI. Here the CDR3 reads CASSPRGAGANVLTF. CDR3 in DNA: TGTGCCAGCTCACCACGGGGGGCTGGGGCCAACGTCCTGACTTTC.

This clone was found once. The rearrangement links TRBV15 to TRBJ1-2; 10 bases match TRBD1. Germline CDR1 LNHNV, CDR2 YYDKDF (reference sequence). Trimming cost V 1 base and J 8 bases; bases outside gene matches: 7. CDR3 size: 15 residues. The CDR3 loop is CATSRGGTGDGGYTF. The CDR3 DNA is TGTGCCACCAGCAGAGGGGGGACAGGGGATGGCGGCTACACCTTC.

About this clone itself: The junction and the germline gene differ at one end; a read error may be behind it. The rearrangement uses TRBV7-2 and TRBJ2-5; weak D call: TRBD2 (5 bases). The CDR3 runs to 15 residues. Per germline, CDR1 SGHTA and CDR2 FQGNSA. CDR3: CASSIASGSQETQYF. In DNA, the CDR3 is TGTGCCAGCAGCATAGCCAGTGGGAGTCAAGAGACCCAGTACTTC. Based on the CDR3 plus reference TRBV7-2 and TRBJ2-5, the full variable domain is GAGVSQSPSNKVTEKGKDVELRCDPISGHTALYWYRQSLGQGLEFLIYFQGNSAPDKSGLPSDRFSAERTGGSVSTLTIQRTQQEDSAVYLCASSIASGSQETQYFGPGTRLLVL.

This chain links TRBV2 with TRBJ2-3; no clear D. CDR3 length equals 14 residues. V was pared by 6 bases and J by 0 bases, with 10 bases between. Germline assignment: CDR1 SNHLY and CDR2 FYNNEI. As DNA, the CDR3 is TGTGCCAGCAGGGCACCGACAAGCACAGATACGCAGTATTTT. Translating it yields CASRAPTSTDTQYF.

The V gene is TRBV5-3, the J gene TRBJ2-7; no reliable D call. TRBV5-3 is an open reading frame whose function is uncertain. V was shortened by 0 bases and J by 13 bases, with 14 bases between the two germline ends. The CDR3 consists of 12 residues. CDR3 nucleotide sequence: TGTGCCAGAAGCTTGGGTGCATATAGTGCCTACTTC. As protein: CARSLGAYSAYF.

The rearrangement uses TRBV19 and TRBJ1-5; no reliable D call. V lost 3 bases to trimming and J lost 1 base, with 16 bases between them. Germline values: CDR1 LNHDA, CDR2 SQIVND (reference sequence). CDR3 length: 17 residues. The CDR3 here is CASSIVWQVSSNQPQHF. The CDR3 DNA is TGTGCCAGTAGTATTGTATGGCAGGTCTCAAGCAATCAGCCCCAGCATTTT.

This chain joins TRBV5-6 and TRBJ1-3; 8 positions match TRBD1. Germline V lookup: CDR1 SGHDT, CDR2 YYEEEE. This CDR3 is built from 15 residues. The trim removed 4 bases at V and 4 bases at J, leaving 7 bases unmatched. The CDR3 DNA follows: TGTGCCAGCAGCAGACAGGGGACGGGCGGAAACACCATATATTTT. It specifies CASSRQGTGGNTIYF.

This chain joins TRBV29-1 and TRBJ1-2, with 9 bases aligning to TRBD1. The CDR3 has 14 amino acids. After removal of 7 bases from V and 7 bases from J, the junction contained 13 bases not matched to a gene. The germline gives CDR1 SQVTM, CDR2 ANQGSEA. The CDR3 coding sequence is TGCAGCGCCCGAGGGACAGGGCTGTACGGTGGCTACACCTTC. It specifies CSARGTGLYGGYTF.

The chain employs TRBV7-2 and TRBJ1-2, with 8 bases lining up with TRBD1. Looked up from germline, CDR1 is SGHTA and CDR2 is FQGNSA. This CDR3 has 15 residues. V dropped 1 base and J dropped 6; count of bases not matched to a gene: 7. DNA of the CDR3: TGTGCCAGCAGCTTAGACTTCTACAGGGGGGATGGCTACACCTTC. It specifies CASSLDFYRGDGYTF.

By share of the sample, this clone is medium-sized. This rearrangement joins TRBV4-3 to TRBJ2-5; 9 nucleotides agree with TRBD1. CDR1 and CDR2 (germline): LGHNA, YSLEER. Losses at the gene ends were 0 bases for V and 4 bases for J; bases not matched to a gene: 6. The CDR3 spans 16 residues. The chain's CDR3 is CASSQDVGQGSETQYF. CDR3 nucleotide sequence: TGCGCCAGCAGCCAAGATGTGGGACAGGGATCAGAGACCCAGTACTTC.

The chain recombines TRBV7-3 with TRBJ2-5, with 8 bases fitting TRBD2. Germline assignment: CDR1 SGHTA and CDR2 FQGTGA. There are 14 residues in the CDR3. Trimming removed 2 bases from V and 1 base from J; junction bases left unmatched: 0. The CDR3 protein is CASSLAGGQETQYF. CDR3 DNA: TGTGCCAGCAGCTTAGCGGGGGGCCAAGAGACCCAGTACTTC.

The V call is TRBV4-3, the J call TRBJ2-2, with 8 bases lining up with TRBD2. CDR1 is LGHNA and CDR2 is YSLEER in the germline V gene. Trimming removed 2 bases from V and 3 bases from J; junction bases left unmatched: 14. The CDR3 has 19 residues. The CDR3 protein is CASSQTTPPGTSDTGELFF. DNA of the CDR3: TGCGCCAGCAGCCAAACTACCCCCCCCGGGACTAGTGACACCGGGGAGCTGTTTTTT.

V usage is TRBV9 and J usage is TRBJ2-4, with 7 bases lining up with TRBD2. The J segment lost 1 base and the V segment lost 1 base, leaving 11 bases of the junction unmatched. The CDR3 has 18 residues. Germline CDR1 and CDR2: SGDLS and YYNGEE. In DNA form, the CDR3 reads TGTGCCAGCAGCGTATGGGCTAGCGGAAAGTCGGCCAAAAACATTCAGTACTTC. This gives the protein CASSVWASGKSAKNIQYF.

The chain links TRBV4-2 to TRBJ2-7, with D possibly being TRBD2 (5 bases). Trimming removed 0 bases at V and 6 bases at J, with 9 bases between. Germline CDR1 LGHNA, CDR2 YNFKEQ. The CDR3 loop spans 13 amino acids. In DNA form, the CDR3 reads TGTGCCAGCAGCCAAGATTTGGGGAGCGAGCAGTACTTC. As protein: CASSQDLGSEQYF.

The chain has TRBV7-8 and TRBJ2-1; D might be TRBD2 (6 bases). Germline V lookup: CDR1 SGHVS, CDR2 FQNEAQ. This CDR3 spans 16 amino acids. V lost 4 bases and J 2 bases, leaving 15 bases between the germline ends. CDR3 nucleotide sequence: TGTGCCAGCAGCTCCAGAGCGGGTAGGGCCTACAATGAGCAGTTCTTC. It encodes CASSSRAGRAYNEQFF.

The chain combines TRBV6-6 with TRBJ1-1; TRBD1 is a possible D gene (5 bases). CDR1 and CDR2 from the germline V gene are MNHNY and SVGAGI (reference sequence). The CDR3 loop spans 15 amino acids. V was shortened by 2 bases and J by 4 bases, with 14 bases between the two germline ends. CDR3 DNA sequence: TGTGCCAGCAGTTACGAGATGGGGAGGGGCACTGAAGCTTTCTTT. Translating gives CASSYEMGRGTEAFF.

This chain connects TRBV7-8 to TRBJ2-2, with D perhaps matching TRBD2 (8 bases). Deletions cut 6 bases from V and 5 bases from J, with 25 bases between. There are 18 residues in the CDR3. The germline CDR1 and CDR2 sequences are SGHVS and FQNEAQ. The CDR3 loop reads CASRSGQFTGLETGELFF. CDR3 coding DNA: TGTGCCAGCAGGTCGGGACAGTTTACGGGACTAGAGACCGGGGAGCTGTTTTTT.

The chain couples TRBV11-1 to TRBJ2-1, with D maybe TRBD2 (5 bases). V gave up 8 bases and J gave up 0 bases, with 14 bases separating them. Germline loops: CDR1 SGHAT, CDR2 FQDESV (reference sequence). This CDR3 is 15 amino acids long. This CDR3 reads CASGPRRSSYNEQFF. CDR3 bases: TGTGCCAGCGGACCAAGGAGGAGCTCCTACAATGAGCAGTTCTTC. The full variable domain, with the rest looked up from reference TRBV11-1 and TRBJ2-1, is EAEVAQSPRYKITEKSQAVAFWCDPISGHATLYWYRQILGQGPELLVQFQDESVVDDSQLPKDRFSAERLKGVDSTLKIQPAELGDSAMYLCASGPRRSSYNEQFFGPGTRLTVL.

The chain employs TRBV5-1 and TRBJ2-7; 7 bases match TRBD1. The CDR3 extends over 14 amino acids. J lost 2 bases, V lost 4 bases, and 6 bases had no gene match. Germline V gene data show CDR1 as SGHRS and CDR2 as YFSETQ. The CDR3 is CASSQGQPPYEQYF. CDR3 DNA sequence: TGCGCCAGCAGCCAGGGACAGCCACCCTACGAGCAGTACTTC.

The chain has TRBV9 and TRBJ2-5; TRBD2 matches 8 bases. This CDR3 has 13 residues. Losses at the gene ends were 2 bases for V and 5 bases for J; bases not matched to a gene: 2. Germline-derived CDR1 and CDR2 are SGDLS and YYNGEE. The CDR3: CASSVGLVETQYF. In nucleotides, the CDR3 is TGTGCCAGCAGCGTGGGACTAGTGGAGACCCAGTACTTC.

DNA of the CDR3: TGCGCCAGCAGCCCTCACGCCCGCGGAACTGCCTACGAGCAGTACTTC. Its protein product is CASSPHARGTAYEQYF. This chain joins TRBV4-1 and TRBJ2-7; D remains unclear. Germline CDR1 and CDR2: MGHRA and YSYEKL. The CDR3 length is 16 residues. The V gene lost 4 bases and the J gene lost 2 bases, with 18 bases spanning the gap.

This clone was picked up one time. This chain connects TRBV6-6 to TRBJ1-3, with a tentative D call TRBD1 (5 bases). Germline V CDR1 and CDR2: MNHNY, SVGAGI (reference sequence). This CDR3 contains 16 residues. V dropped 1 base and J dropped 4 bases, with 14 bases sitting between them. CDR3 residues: CASSYWAGQGGNTIYF. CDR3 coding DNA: TGTGCCAGCAGTTACTGGGCGGGGCAGGGAGGAAACACCATATATTTT.

DNA of the CDR3: TGTGCCAGTTGTCTGGGACAGGGGACCTATGGCTACACCTTC. This encodes CASCLGQGTYGYTF. This sequence joins TRBV19 and TRBJ1-2, with 10 bases matching TRBD1. V was pared by 8 bases and J by 4 bases, with 7 bases of the junction left unmatched. Germline V gene data show CDR1 as LNHDA and CDR2 as SQIVND (reference sequence). The CDR3 is 14 amino acids.

In nucleotides, the CDR3 is TGTGCCAGTAGGGGCTACCGCGGGTCCAAAAACATTCAGTACTTC. Translating it yields CASRGYRGSKNIQYF. V is TRBV19 and J is TRBJ2-4, with D possibly TRBD2 on 5 matching bases. This CDR3 comprises 15 residues. The germline V and J ends were trimmed by 6 bases and 2 bases, with 14 bases remaining between them. Germline CDR1 reads LNHDA; CDR2 reads SQIVND (reference sequence). Together with reference TRBV19 and TRBJ2-4, the CDR3 gives the full variable domain: DGGITQSPKYLFRKEGQNVTLSCEQNLNHDAMYWYRQDPGQGLRLIYYSQIVNDFQKGDIAEGYSVSREKKESFPLTVTSAQKNPTAFYLCASRGYRGSKNIQYFGAGTRLSVL.

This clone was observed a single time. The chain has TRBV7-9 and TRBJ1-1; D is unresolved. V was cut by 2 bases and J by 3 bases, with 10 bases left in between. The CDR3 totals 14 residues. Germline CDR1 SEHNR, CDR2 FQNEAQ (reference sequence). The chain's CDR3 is CASSLSAGYTEAFF. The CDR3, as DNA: TGTGCCAGCAGCTTATCCGCGGGGTACACTGAAGCTTTCTTT.

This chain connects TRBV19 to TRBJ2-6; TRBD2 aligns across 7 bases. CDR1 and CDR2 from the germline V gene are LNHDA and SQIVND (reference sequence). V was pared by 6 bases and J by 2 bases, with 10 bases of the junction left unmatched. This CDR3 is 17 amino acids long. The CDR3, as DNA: TGTGCCAGTAGAAATTGGGAGGGGATGGCTGGGGCCAACGTCCTGACTTTC. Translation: CASRNWEGMAGANVLTF.

The CDR3 nucleotides are TGTGCCAGCAGTTCCCGGATGACAGGGAAGAACACTGAAGCTTTCTTT. Translation gives CASSSRMTGKNTEAFF. This sequence joins TRBV27 and TRBJ1-1; TRBD1 matches at 7 bases. Germline V gene lookup returns CDR1 MNHEY and CDR2 SMNVEV (reference sequence). With 4 bases clipped from V and 1 base from J, the junction kept 9 bases outside the gene matches. This CDR3 has 16 amino acids.

In DNA form, the CDR3 reads TGTGCCAGCAGCTTGAGGAGTGCCGGGGAGACCCAGTACTTC. Translation: CASSLRSAGETQYF. The chain combines TRBV5-5 with TRBJ2-5; D unresolved. Between the trimmed V and J ends, which lost 1 base and 5 bases, there was a span of 12 bases. The germline V gene has CDR1 SGHKS and CDR2 YYEKEE (reference sequence). The CDR3 has 14 amino acids.

In DNA form, the CDR3 reads TGTGCCAGCAGCCGGGGGGGCGGGACGAAAAACAATGAGCAGTTCTTC. Protein: CASSRGGGTKNNEQFF. V and J are TRBV5-4 and TRBJ2-1; the match to TRBD2 covers 8 bases. The CDR3 is 16 amino acids. Trimming took 4 bases from V and 5 from J; bases not matched to a gene: 11. Germline assignment: CDR1 SGHNT and CDR2 YYREEE (reference sequence).

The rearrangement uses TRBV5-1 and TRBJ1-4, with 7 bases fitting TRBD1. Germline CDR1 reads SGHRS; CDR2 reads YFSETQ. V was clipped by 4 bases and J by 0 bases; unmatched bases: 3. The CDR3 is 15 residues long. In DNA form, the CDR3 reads TGCGCCAGCAGCGAGGGACAGCCAACTAATGAAAAACTGTTTTTT. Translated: CASSEGQPTNEKLFF.